The 10 T cell receptor beta chains reported below all come from one sample, sequenced in a study of Ad26.COV2.S vaccination and SARS-CoV-2 variants. Treatment specified: 15 to 20 received Ad26.COV2.S at low or high dose, single or two shots; five or six received placebo; per-sample allocation not given. Collection of the samples took place on day 63 after the first injection of vaccine or placebo. Some clones are missing from TCRdb's copy, which holds only in-frame ones; the method was immunoSEQ multiplex PCR. Of 380,000 or so clones listed, approximately 90% are singletons. Sample: peripheral blood, taken in a trial of Ad26.COV2.S vaccine versus placebo. Every receptor here comes from a person aged 18-65 years who received the Ad26.COV2.S COVID-19 vaccine or a placebo.

The V and J genes are TRBV13 and TRBJ2-3; tentative D call: TRBD1 (5 bases). The CDR3 consists of 14 residues. V lost 5 bases, J lost 1 base, and 10 bases lay in between. Germline-derived CDR1 and CDR2 are PRHDT and FYEKMQ (reference sequence). CDR3 nucleotide sequence: TGTGCCAGCAGCACCTCGACAGGCACAGATACGCAGTATTTT. Amino acids: CASSTSTGTDTQYF.

V usage is TRBV5-1 and J usage is TRBJ1-2; D gene unclear. The CDR3 consists of 12 residues. Germline V gene sequence: CDR1 SGHRS, CDR2 YFSETQ. Trimming stripped 5 bases from V and 1 base from J, with 6 bases between. CDR3 region: CASRASNYGYTF. DNA of the CDR3: TGCGCCAGCAGAGCCAGTAACTATGGCTACACCTTC.

The gene calls are TRBV29-1 and TRBJ1-5; D unresolved. CDR3 length: 13 amino acids. Trimming stripped 6 bases from V and 5 bases from J, with 14 bases between. The germline V gene encodes CDR1 SQVTM and CDR2 ANQGSEA. The CDR3 coding sequence is TGCAGCGTCCGCCCAGGTTTTGATCAGCCCCAGCATTTT. Translation gives CSVRPGFDQPQHF.

V usage is TRBV2 and J usage is TRBJ2-5; D is unclear. Germline V gives CDR1 SNHLY, CDR2 FYNNEI. CDR3 length: 13 amino acids. The V and J ends lost 3 bases and 1 base respectively, with 6 bases between them. In DNA, the CDR3 is TGTGCCAGCAGTGATAACGGCCAAGAGACCCAGTACTTC. Its protein is CASSDNGQETQYF.

This chain connects TRBV28 to TRBJ2-7, with 8 bases lining up with TRBD1. Germline V gene sequence: CDR1 MDHEN, CDR2 SYDVKM. The CDR3 runs 16 residues. V was clipped by 4 bases and J by 2 bases; unmatched bases: 10. The CDR3 DNA follows: TGTGCCAGCAGTTCCGACTGGGGGACAGGTACCTACGAGCAGTACTTC. Translated, it gives CASSSDWGTGTYEQYF.

This clone was picked up one time. The chain employs TRBV10-1 and TRBJ2-7; the D gene is possibly TRBD2 (6 bases). V gave up 0 bases and J gave up 11 bases, with 8 bases separating them. The CDR3 consists of 11 residues. CDR1 and CDR2 (germline): WNHNN, SYGVQD (reference sequence). Here the CDR3 DNA reads TGCGCCAGCAGTGAGTCGGCTAGCGAGTACTTC. Translating gives CASSESASEYF.

The genes are TRBV4-1 and TRBJ2-1; 13 positions agree with TRBD2. The junction had 9 bases not matched to a gene; V was cut back by 6 bases and J by 7 bases. The germline V gene encodes CDR1 MGHRA and CDR2 YSYEKL. This CDR3 is built from 16 residues. Here the CDR3 reads CASSNLLAGGKNEQFF. In DNA, the CDR3 is TGCGCCAGCAGTAATCTACTAGCGGGAGGGAAGAATGAGCAGTTCTTC.

This chain links TRBV28 with TRBJ1-5; D not resolved. V was shortened by 3 bases and J by 4 bases, with 13 bases between the two germline ends. Looked up from germline, CDR1 is MDHEN and CDR2 is SYDVKM. The CDR3 is 15 residues long. The CDR3 region is CASSFFEGKNQPQHF. The CDR3 DNA is TGTGCCAGCAGTTTTTTCGAGGGAAAGAATCAGCCCCAGCATTTT.

The chain couples TRBV2 to TRBJ2-5; 9 nucleotides line up with TRBD1. The CDR3 sequence is 16 residues long. The germline V gene encodes CDR1 SNHLY and CDR2 FYNNEI. After removal of 6 bases from V and 2 bases from J, the junction contained 10 bases not matched to a gene. The CDR3 coding sequence is TGTGCCAGCAGGAATCCCGGGACAGGGATACAAGAGACCCAGTACTTC. The encoded protein is CASRNPGTGIQETQYF.

CDR3 region: CASSTPLGDFYEQYF. The CDR3 nucleotides read TGTGCCAGCAGCACCCCTCTTGGAGATTTTTACGAGCAGTACTTC. The chain carries TRBV28 and TRBJ2-7; D unresolved. The CDR3 has 15 amino acids. Between the trimmed V and J ends, which lost 6 bases and 4 bases, there was a span of 19 bases. The V gene's germline CDR1 is MDHEN and CDR2 SYDVKM.